These 14 T cell receptor beta chains were all obtained from the same sample, sequenced in a study of cytomegalovirus exposure and HLA in healthy donors. Primers included in the PCR were 60 Vbeta and 13 Jbeta primers. Clones were read by immunoSEQ multiplex PCR, and TCRdb kept only the in-frame ones, dropping some. The sample records approximately 100,000 clones, around 68% being singletons. Sequencing was carried out using PBMCs. These receptors were taken from a man over 45 in good health and CMV-seronegative.

This clone has just a few counts. The chain is built from TRBV6-9 and TRBJ2-2, with 8 bases fitting TRBD1. Germline V lookup: CDR1 MNHGY, CDR2 SVAAGI. The V segment lost 6 bases and the J segment 4 bases; nucleotides outside the gene matches: 1. The CDR3 runs 13 residues. The CDR3 spells CASSRGPTGELFF. CDR3 sequence (DNA): TGTGCCAGCAGCAGGGGGCCCACCGGGGAGCTGTTTTTT.

CDR3 protein: CASSSRQQSGSKQFF. The CDR3 nucleotides are TGTGCCAGCAGCTCACGGCAACAGTCAGGAAGTAAGCAGTTCTTC. The chain recombines TRBV5-6 with TRBJ2-1; no firm D call. CDR3 length equals 15 residues. V was clipped by 3 bases and J by 11 bases, with 21 bases between them. Germline CDR1 SGHDT, CDR2 YYEEEE.

The rearrangement uses TRBV28 and TRBJ2-3, with TRBD2 matching over 7 bases. Trimming removed 2 bases from V and 11 bases from J; junction bases left unmatched: 4. Germline V gene data show CDR1 as MDHEN and CDR2 as SYDVKM. This CDR3 region has 12 residues. CDR3 region: CASSLVWEGQYF. The CDR3 DNA reads as TGTGCCAGCAGTTTAGTTTGGGAGGGGCAGTATTTT.

The V gene is TRBV5-1, the J gene TRBJ2-1; maybe TRBD2 (6 bases). Germline lookup yields CDR1 SGHRS and CDR2 YFSETQ. The CDR3 extends over 14 amino acids. Trimming took off 6 bases at V and 2 bases at J, with 12 bases between the two ends. CDR3 nucleotide sequence: TGCGCCAGCACGACGGGAGAAACCTACAATGAGCAGTTCTTC. Its protein is CASTTGETYNEQFF.

Only one count was recorded for this clone. The rearrangement links TRBV10-1 to TRBJ2-1; 8 nucleotides line up with TRBD1. The CDR3 length is 14 residues. V trimming: 6 bases; J trimming: 6 bases; junction bases outside the gene matches: 7. CDR1 is WNHNN, CDR2 SYGVQD, per germline (reference sequence). The CDR3 DNA sequence: TGCGCCAGCAGGGACGGGACAGGATCCAATGAGCAGTTCTTC. The encoded protein is CASRDGTGSNEQFF.

V is TRBV25-1 and J is TRBJ2-3; D remains ambiguous. The CDR3 length is 14 residues. V lost 10 bases and J lost 0, with 14 bases in between. Germline V gene data show CDR1 as MGHDK and CDR2 as SYGVNS. CDR3 region: CATAEPLSTDTQYF. The CDR3 nucleotides are TGTGCCACCGCGGAGCCACTTAGCACAGATACGCAGTATTTT.

This sequence joins TRBV19 and TRBJ2-1; D is unclear. Germline V gives CDR1 LNHDA, CDR2 SQIVND (reference sequence). V lost 4 bases and J 9 bases, leaving 13 bases between the germline ends. The CDR3 length is 13 residues. The CDR3 bases are TGTGCCAGTAGTAGCAAAACGGTGTCTGAGCAGTTCTTC. Amino acid sequence: CASSSKTVSEQFF.

The chain links TRBV10-3 to TRBJ2-1, with D unresolved. Germline loops: CDR1 ENHRY, CDR2 SYGVKD. Trimming took off 3 bases at V and 6 bases at J, with 9 bases between the two ends. CDR3 length: 13 amino acids. The CDR3 DNA sequence: TGTGCCATCAGTGACAGATCTCCCAATGAGCAGTTCTTC. Translated, it gives CAISDRSPNEQFF.

V is TRBV5-1 and J is TRBJ2-5; 8 nucleotides line up with TRBD1. Germline CDR1 and CDR2: SGHRS and YFSETQ. Trimming at V came to 6 bases and at J to 5 bases, leaving 12 bases not matched to a gene. This CDR3 is 15 amino acids long. CDR3 DNA sequence: TGCGCCAGCACCAGAGACAGGGGCAAGAGGGAGACCCAGTACTTC. Protein: CASTRDRGKRETQYF.

The DNA for the CDR3 is TGCGCCAGCAGCTTGGCCAGGGGGTCGGACACTGAAGCTTTCTTT. Translated, it gives CASSLARGSDTEAFF. The chain couples TRBV5-1 to TRBJ1-1; 7 nucleotides match TRBD1. The CDR3 length is 15 residues. J lost 3 bases, V lost 0 bases, and 5 bases had no gene match. Germline CDR1 and CDR2: SGHRS and YFSETQ.

This clone was picked up a small number of times. CDR3 protein: CASSQFESPAYEQYF. In nucleotides, the CDR3 is TGCGCCAGCAGTCAATTCGAATCGCCGGCCTACGAGCAGTACTTC. The chain employs TRBV23-1 and TRBJ2-7; D uncertain. TRBV23-1 has ORF status, its function being uncertain. CDR3 length: 15 amino acids. Between the trimmed V and J ends, which lost 1 base and 2 bases, there was a span of 12 bases.

This rearrangement joins TRBV7-9 to TRBJ2-2; TRBD2 might be the D (5 bases). This CDR3 spans 12 amino acids. Trimming pared 5 bases from V and 6 bases from J, leaving 7 bases between. Germline lookup yields CDR1 SEHNR and CDR2 FQNEAQ (reference sequence). The CDR3 is CASSHSAGELFF. The CDR3 region has the DNA TGTGCCAGCAGCCATAGCGCCGGGGAGCTGTTTTTT. The full variable domain, in which reference TRBV7-9 and TRBJ2-2 provide the parts outside the CDR3, is DTGVSQNPRHKITKRGQNVTFRCDPISEHNRLYWYRQTLGQGPEFLTYFQNEAQLEKSRLLSDRFSAERPKGSFSTLEIQRTEQGDSAMYLCASSHSAGELFFGEGSRLTVL.

The chain recombines TRBV19 with TRBJ2-5; tentatively, D is TRBD1 (6 bases). Germline CDR1 reads LNHDA; CDR2 reads SQIVND (reference sequence). The CDR3 spans 14 residues. V gave up 0 bases and J gave up 5 bases, with 10 bases separating them. The CDR3 reads CASSIEGARETQYF. The CDR3 nucleotides read TGTGCCAGTAGTATAGAGGGGGCGCGGGAGACCCAGTACTTC.

This clone was observed a single time. The rearrangement uses TRBV29-1 and TRBJ1-2; 7 nucleotides align to TRBD1. This CDR3 has 14 residues. Germline V lookup: CDR1 SQVTM, CDR2 ANQGSEA. Germline trimming cut 5 bases from V and 5 bases from J; bases unmatched to any gene: 11. DNA for the CDR3: TGCAGCGTTTGGGACCGGGACAGTGAATATGGCTACACCTTC. This gives the protein CSVWDRDSEYGYTF.